This T cell receptor beta chain was recovered during a study of graft-versus-host responses after intestinal transplantation. On the study more broadly: Multivisceral, liver-intestinal, or isolated intestinal grafts were transplanted into recipients. Tacrolimus and steroids were given for 2 to 4 years to all recipients after anti-thymocyte globulin induction. Notes on the study in general: Peak GvH clone levels in circulation were associated with early post-transplant HvG declines.

Using immunoSEQ multiplex PCR, the repertoire was profiled, and TCRdb retains in-frame clones only, with some absent. The sample includes more than 65,000 clones, less than 95% of them seen just once. Looked up from germline, CDR1 is SGHTS and CDR2 is YDEGEE. This CDR3 spans 16 amino acids. V lost 4 bases to trimming and J lost 5 bases, with 21 bases between them. For this clone: The target antigen is unknown.

The receptor was isolated from a human donor who received an intestinal transplant. This rearrangement joins TRBV5-8 to TRBJ2-5, with a weak D call TRBD2 (6 bases). Specimen: unstimulated CD8+ T cells sorted from spleen or lymph node cells, collected before intestinal transplant. DNA for the CDR3: TGTGCCAGCAGCCTAATTGCGGGGAGTGCTGGGGAGACCCAGTACTTC. It yields the protein CASSLIAGSAGETQYF. Supplemented by reference TRBV5-8 and TRBJ2-5, the full variable domain reads EAGVTQSPTHLIKTRGQQATLRCSPISGHTSVYWYQQALGLGLQFLLWYDEGEERNRGNFPPRFSGRQFPNYSSELNVNALELEDSALYLCASSLIAGSAGETQYFGPGTRLLVL.